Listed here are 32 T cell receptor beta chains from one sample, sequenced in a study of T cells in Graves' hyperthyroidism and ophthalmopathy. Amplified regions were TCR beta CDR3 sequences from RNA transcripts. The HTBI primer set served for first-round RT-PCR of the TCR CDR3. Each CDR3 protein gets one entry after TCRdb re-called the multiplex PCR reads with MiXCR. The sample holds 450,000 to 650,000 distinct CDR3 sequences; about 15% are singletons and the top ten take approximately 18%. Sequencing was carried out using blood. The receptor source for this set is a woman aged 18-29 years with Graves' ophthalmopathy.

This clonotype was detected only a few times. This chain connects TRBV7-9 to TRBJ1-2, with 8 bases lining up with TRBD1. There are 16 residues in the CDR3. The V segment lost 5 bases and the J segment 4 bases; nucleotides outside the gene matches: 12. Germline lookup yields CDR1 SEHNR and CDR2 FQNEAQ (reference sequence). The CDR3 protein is CASSARTDREVYGYTF. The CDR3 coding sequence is TGTGCCAGCAGCGCGCGGACGGACAGGGAGGTCTATGGCTACACCTTC.

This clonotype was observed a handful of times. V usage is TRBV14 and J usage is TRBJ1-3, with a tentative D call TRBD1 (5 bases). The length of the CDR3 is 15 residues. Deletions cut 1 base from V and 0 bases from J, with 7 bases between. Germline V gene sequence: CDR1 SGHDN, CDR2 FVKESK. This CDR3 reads CASSQVQDSGNTIYF. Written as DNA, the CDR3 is TGTGCCAGCAGCCAAGTACAGGACTCTGGAAACACCATATATTTT.

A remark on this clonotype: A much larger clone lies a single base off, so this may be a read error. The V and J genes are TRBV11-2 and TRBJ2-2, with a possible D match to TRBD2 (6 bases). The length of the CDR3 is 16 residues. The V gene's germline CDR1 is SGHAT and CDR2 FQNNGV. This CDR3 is CTSSLDPSENTGELFF. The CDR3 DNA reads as TGTACCAGCAGCTTAGATCCTAGCGAGAACACCGGGGAGCTGTTTTTT.

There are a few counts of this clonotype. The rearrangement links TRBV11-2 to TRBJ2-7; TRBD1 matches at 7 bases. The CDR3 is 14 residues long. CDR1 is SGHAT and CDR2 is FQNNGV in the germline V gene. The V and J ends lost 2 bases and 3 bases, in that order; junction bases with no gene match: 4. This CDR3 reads CASSLSDRDYEQYF. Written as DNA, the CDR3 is TGTGCCAGCAGCTTATCAGACAGGGACTACGAGCAGTACTTC.

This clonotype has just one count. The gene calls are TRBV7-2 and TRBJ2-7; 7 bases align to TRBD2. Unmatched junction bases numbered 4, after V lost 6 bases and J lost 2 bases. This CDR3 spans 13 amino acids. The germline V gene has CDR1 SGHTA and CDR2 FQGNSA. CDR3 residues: CASSWGLTYEQYF. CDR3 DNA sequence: TGTGCCAGCAGTTGGGGACTAACCTACGAGCAGTACTTC.

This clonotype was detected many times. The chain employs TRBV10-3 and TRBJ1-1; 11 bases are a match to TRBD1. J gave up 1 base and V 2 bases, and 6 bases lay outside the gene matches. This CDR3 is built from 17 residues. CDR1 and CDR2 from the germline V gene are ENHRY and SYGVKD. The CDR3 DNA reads TGTGCCATCAGTGAGGCGGGACAGGGGGAGTGGAACACTGAAGCTTTCTTT. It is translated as CAISEAGQGEWNTEAFF.

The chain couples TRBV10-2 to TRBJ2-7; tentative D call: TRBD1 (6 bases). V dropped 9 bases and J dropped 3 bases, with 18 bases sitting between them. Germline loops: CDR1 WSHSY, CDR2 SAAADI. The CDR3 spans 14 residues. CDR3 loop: CASRTGDKHYEQYF. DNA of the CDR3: TGCGCCAGTCGGACTGGGGACAAACACTACGAGCAGTACTTC.

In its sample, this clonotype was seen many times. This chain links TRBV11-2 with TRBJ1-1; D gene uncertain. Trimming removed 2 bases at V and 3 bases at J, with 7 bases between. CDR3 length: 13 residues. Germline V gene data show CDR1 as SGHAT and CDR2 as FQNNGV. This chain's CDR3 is CASSLSEYTEAFF. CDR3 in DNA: TGTGCCAGCAGCTTAAGTGAATACACTGAAGCTTTCTTT.

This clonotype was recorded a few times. CDR3 nucleotide sequence: TGCGCCAGCAGCCCAAGTGGGCGCGGGGGGACTTACACAGATACGCAGTATTTT. Protein sequence: CASSPSGRGGTYTDTQYF. V usage is TRBV4-1 and J usage is TRBJ2-3, with TRBD2 matching over 8 bases. Unmatched junction bases numbered 14, after V lost 4 bases and J lost 2 bases. This CDR3 has 18 residues. The germline gives CDR1 MGHRA, CDR2 YSYEKL.

The CDR3: CSARDYGGWDSYEQYF. CDR3 DNA: TGCAGTGCTAGAGATTACGGGGGCTGGGACTCCTACGAGCAGTACTTC. The chain has TRBV20-1 and TRBJ2-7; D may be TRBD1 or TRBD2 (6 bases each). CDR1 and CDR2 from the germline V gene are DFQATT and SNEGSKA (reference sequence). The CDR3 is 16 amino acids. V was shortened by 0 bases and J by 0 bases, with 15 bases between the two germline ends.

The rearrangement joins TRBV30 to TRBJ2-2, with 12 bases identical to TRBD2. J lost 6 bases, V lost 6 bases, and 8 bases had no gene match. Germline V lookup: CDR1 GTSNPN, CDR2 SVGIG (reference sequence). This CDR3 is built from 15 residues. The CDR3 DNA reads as TGTGCCTGCCAAACTAGCGGGAGGATCGCCGGGGAGCTGTTTTTT. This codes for CACQTSGRIAGELFF.

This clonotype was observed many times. CDR3 coding DNA: TGTGCCAGCACCCCACCCCCCGGGTACGATAATTCACCCCTCCACTTT. Protein: CASTPPPGYDNSPLHF. The chain employs TRBV28 and TRBJ1-6; D gene uncertain. The CDR3 contains 16 residues. The germline gives CDR1 MDHEN, CDR2 SYDVKM. Trimming cost V 7 bases and J 5 bases, with 18 bases left between them.

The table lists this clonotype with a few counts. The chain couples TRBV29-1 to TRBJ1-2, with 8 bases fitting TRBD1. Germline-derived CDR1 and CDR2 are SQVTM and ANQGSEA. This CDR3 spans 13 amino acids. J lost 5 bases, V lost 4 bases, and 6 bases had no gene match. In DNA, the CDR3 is TGCAGCGTTGGGTTTGGGACAGGATATGGCTACACCTTC. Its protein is CSVGFGTGYGYTF.

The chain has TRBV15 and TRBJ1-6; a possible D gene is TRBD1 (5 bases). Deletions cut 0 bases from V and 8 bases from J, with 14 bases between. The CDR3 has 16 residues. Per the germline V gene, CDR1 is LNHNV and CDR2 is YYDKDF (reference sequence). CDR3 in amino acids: CATSRDLGGWDSPLHF. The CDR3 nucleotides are TGTGCCACCAGCAGAGATTTGGGGGGATGGGATTCACCCCTCCACTTT.

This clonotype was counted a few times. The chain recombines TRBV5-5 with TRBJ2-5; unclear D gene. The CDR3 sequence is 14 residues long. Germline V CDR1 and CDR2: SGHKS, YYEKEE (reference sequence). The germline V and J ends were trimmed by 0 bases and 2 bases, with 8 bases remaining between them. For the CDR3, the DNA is TGTGCCAGCAGCTTGGAACCGTTACAAGAGACCCAGTACTTC. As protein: CASSLEPLQETQYF.

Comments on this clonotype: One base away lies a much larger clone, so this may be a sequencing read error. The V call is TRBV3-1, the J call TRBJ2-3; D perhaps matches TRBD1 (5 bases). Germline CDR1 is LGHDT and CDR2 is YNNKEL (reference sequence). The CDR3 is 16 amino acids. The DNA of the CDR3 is TGTGCCAACAGCCAGAGAGCGCCAGGGAACACAGATACGCAGTATTTT. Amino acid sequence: CANSQRAPGNTDTQYF.

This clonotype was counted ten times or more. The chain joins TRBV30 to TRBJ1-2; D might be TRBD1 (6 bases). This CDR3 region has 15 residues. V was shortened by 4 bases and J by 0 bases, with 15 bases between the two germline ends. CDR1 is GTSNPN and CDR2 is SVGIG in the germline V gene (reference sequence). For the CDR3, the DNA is TGTGCCTGGACCTGGATGGGGGCGACTAACTATGGCTACACCTTC. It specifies CAWTWMGATNYGYTF.

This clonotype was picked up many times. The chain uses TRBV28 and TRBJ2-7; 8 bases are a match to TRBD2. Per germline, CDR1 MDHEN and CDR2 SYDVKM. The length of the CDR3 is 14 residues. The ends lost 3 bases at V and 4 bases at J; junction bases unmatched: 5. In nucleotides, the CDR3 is TGTGCCAGCAGTTTTGCGGGGGGTTTGTACGAGCAGTACTTC. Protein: CASSFAGGLYEQYF.

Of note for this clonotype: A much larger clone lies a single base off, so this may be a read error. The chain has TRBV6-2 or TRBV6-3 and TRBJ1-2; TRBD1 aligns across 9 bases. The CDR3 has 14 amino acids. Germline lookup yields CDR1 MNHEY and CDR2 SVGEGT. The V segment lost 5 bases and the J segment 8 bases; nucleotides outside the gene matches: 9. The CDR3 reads CASSTDRGMGGYTF. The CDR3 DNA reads TGTGCCAGCAGTACGGACAGGGGAATGGGAGGCTACACCTTC.

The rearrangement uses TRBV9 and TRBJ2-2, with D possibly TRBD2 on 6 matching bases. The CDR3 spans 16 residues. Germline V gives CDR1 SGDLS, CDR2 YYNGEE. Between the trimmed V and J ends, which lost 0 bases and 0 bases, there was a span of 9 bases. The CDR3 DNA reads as TGTGCCAGCAGCGTAGGGGCGGGATCGAACACCGGGGAGCTGTTTTTT. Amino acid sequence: CASSVGAGSNTGELFF.

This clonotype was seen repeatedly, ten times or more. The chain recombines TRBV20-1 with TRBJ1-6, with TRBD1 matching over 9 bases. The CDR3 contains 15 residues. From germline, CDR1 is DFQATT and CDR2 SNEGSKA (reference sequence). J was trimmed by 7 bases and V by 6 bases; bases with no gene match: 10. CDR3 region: CSASLPGQGNSPLHF. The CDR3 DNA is TGCAGTGCGTCACTACCGGGACAGGGAAATTCACCCCTCCACTTT.

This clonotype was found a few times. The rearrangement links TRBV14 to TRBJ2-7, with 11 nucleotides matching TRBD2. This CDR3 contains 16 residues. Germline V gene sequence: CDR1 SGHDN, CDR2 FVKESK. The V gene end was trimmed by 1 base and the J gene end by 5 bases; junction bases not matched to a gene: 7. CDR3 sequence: CASSQALTSGINEQYF. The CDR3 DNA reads TGTGCCAGCAGCCAAGCCCTGACTAGCGGGATCAACGAGCAGTACTTC.

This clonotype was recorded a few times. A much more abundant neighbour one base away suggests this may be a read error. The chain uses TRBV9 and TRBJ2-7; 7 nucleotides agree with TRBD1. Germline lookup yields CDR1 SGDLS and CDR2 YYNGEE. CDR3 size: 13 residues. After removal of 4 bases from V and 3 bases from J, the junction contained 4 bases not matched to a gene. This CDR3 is CASSSTGIYEQYF. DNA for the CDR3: TGTGCCAGCAGCTCGACAGGGATCTACGAGCAGTACTTC.

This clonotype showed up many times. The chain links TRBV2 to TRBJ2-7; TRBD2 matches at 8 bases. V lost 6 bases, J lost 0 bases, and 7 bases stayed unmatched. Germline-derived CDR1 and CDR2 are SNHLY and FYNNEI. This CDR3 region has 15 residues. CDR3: CASRAVAGSSYEQYF. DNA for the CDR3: TGTGCCAGCAGGGCAGTAGCGGGGAGCTCCTACGAGCAGTACTTC.

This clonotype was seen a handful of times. The CDR3 bases are TGTGCCAGCAGCTTAAAAGCCCCGCGGACAGGAGGGGGCACAGATACGCAGTATTTT. Translated: CASSLKAPRTGGGTDTQYF. V is TRBV7-3 and J is TRBJ2-3; D may be TRBD1 (7 bases). Germline V gene sequence: CDR1 SGHTA, CDR2 FQGTGA. Trimming pared 1 base from V and 1 base from J, leaving 21 bases between. This CDR3 comprises 19 residues.

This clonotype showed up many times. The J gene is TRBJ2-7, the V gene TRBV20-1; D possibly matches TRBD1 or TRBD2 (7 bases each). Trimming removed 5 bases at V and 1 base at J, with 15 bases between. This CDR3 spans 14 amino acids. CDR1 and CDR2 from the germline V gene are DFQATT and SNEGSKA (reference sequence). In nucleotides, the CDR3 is TGCAGTGCTCCCAGGGAGGGACAGTCCTACGAGCAGTACTTC. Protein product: CSAPREGQSYEQYF.

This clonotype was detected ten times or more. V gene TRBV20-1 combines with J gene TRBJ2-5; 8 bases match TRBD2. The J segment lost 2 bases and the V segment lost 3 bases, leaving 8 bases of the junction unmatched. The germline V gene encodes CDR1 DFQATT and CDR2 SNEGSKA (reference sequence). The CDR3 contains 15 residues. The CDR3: CSAREGLAPQETQYF. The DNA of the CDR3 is TGCAGTGCTAGGGAAGGACTAGCTCCTCAAGAGACCCAGTACTTC.

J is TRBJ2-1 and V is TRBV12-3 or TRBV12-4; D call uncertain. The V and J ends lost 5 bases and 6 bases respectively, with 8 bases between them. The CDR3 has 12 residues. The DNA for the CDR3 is TGTGCCAGCAGTCCCGTTCTCAATGAGCAGTTCTTC. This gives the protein CASSPVLNEQFF.

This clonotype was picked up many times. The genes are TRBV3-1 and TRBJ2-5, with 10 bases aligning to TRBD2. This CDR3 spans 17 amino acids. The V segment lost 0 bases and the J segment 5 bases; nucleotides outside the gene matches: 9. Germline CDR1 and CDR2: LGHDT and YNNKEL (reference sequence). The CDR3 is CASSQEPSGRAWETQYF. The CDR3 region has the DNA TGTGCCAGCAGCCAAGAACCTAGCGGGAGAGCATGGGAGACCCAGTACTTC.

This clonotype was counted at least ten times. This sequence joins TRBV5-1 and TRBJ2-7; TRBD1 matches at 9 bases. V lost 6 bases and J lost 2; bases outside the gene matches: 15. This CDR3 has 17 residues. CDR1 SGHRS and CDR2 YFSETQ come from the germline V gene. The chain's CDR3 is CASNLLGQGEHPYEQYF. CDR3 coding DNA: TGCGCCAGCAATTTATTGGGACAGGGAGAACATCCCTACGAGCAGTACTTC.

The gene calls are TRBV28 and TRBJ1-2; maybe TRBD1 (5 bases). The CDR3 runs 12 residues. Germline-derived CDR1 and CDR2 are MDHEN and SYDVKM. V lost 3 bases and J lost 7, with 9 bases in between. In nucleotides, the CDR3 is TGTGCCAGCAGTTTCAGTGGGGGTGGCTACACCTTC. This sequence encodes CASSFSGGGYTF.

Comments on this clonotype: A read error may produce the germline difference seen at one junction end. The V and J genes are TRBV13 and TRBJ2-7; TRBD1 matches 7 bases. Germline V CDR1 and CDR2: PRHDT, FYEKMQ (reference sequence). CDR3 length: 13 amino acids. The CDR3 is CASSGTESYKQYF. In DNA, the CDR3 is TGTGCCAGCTCCGGGACAGAGTCCTACAAGCAGTACTTC.